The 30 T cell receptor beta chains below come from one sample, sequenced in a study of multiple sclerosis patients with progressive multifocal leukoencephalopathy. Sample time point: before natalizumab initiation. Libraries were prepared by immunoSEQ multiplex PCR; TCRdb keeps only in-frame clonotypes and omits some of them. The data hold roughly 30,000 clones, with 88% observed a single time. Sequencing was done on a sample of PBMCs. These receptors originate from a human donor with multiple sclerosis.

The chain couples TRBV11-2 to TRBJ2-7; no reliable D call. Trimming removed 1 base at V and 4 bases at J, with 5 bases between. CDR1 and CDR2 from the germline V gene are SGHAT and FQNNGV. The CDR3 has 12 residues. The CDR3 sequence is CASSLVRYEQYF. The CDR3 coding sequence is TGTGCCAGCAGCTTAGTCCGATACGAGCAGTACTTC.

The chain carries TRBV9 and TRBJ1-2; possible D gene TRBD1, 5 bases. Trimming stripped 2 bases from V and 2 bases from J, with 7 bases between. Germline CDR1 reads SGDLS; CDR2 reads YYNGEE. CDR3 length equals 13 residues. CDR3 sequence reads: CASSVDSNYGYTF. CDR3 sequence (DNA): TGTGCCAGCAGCGTCGACAGCAACTATGGCTACACCTTC.

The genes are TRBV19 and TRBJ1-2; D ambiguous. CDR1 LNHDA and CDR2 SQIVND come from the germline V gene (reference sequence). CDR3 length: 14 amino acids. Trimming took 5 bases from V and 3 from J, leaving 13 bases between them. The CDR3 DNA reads TGTGCCAGTAGTTGGTACGGCGCGGACTATGGCTACACCTTC. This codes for CASSWYGADYGYTF.

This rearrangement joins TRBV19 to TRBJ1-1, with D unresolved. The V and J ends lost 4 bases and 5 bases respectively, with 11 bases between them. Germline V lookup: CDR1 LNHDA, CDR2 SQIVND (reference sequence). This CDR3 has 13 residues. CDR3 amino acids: CASSNGVRTEAFF. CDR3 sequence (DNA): TGTGCCAGTAGTAATGGCGTGAGGACTGAAGCTTTCTTT.

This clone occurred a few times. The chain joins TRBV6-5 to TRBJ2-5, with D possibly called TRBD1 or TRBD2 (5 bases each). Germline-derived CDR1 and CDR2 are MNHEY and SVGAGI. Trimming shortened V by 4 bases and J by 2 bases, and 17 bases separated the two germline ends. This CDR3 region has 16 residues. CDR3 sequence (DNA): TGTGCCAGCAGTTCCCCGGGACGTCTGAAACAAGAGACCCAGTACTTC. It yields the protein CASSSPGRLKQETQYF.

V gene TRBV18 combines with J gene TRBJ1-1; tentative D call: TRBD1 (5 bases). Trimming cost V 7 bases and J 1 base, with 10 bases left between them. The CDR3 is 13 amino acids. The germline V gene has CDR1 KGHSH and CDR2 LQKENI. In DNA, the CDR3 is TGTGCCAGCTGGGTGAGGGGGAACACTGAAGCTTTCTTT. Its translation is CASWVRGNTEAFF.

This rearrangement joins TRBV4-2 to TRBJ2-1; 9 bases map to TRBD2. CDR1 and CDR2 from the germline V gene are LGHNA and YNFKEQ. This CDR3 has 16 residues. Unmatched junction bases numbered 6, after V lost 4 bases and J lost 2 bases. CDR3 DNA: TGTGCCAGCAGCCGAGAGGGCGGGGGGGCCTACAATGAGCAGTTCTTC. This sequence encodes CASSREGGGAYNEQFF.

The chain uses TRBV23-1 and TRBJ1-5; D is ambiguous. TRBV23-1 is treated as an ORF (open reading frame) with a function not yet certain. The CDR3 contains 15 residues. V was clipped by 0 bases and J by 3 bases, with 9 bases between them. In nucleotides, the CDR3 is TGCGCCAGCAGTCAATCAGGAGGGCTCAATCAGCCCCAGCATTTT. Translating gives CASSQSGGLNQPQHF.

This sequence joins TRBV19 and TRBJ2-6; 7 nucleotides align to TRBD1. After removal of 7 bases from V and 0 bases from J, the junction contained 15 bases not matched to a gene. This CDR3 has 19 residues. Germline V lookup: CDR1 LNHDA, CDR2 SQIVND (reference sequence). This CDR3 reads CASMGFGSRGISGANVLTF. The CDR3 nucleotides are TGTGCCAGTATGGGGTTTGGATCCAGGGGGATCTCTGGGGCCAACGTCCTGACTTTC.

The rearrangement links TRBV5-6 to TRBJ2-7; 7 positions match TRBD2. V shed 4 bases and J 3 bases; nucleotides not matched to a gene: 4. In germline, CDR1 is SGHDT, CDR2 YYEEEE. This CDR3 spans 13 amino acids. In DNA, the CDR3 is TGTGCCAGCAGCCCGGGACTAATCTACGAGCAGTACTTC. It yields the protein CASSPGLIYEQYF.

The CDR3 DNA is TGTGCCAGCAGCTTGGCCGATCAGGGGGCGCATCGGGAGACCCAGTACTTC. Its protein product is CASSLADQGAHRETQYF. This sequence joins TRBV5-4 and TRBJ2-5; 8 nucleotides line up with TRBD1. The CDR3 has 17 amino acids. The junction had 12 bases not matched to a gene; V was cut back by 0 bases and J by 5 bases. Germline V gene data show CDR1 as SGHNT and CDR2 as YYREEE (reference sequence).

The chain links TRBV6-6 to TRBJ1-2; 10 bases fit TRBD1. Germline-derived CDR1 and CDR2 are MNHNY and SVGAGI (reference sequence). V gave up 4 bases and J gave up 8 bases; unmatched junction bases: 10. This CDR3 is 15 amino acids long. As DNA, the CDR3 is TGTGCCAGCAGTTCGTCGGACAGGGGGGACCTAGGCTACACCTTC. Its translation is CASSSSDRGDLGYTF.

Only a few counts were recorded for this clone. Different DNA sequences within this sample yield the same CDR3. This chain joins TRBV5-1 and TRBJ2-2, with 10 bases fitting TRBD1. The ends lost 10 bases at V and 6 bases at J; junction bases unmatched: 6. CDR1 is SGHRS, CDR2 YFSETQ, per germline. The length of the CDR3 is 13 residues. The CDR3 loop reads CAGGQGEPGELFF. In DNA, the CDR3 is TGCGCCGGAGGACAGGGGGAACCCGGGGAGCTGTTTTTT. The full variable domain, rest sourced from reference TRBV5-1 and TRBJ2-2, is KAGVTQTPRYLIKTRGQQVTLSCSPISGHRSVSWYQQTPGQGLQFLFEYFSETQRNKGNFPGRFSGRQFSNSRSEMNVSTLELGDSALYLCAGGQGEPGELFFGEGSRLTVL.

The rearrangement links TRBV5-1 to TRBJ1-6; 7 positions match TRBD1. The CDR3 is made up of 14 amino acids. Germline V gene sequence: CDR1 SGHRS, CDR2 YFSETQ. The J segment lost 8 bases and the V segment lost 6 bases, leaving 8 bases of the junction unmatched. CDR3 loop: CASTIGTAYSPLHF. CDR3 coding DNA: TGCGCCAGCACCATCGGGACAGCTTATTCACCCCTCCACTTT.

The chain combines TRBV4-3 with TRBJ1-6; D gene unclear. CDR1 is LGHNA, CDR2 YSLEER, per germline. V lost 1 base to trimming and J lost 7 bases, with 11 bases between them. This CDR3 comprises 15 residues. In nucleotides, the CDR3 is TGCGCCAGCAGCCAAGGGGCGCGGCTAAATTCACCCCTCCACTTT. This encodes CASSQGARLNSPLHF.

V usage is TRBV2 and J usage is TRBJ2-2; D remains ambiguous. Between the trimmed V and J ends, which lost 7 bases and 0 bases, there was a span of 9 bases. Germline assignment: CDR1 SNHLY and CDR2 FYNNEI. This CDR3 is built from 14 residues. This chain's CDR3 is CASKMAPNTGELFF. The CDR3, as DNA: TGTGCCAGCAAAATGGCGCCGAACACCGGGGAGCTGTTTTTT.

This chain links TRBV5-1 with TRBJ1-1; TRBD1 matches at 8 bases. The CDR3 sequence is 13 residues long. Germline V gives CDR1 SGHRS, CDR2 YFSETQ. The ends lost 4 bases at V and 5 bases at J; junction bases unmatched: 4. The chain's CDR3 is CASSPQGGTEAFF. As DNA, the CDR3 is TGCGCCAGCAGCCCACAGGGGGGTACTGAAGCTTTCTTT.

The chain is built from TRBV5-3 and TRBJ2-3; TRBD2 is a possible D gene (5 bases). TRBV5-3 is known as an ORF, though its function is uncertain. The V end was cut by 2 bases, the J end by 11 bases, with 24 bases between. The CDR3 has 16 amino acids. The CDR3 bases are TGTGCCAGAAGCTTTATCGAGGGCCTGGTTAACCTAAGGCAGTATTTT. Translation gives CARSFIEGLVNLRQYF.

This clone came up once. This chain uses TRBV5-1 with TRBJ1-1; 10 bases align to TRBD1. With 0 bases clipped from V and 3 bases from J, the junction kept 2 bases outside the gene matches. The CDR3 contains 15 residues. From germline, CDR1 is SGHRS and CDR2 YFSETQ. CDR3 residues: CASSLGTGGYTEAFF. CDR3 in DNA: TGCGCCAGCAGCTTGGGGACAGGGGGGTACACTGAAGCTTTCTTT.

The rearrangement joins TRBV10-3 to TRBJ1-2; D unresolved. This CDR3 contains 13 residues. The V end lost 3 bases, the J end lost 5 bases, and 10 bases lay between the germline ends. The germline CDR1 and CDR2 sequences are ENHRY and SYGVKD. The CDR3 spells CAISDDGLYGYTF. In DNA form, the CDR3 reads TGTGCCATCAGTGATGACGGCCTTTATGGCTACACCTTC.

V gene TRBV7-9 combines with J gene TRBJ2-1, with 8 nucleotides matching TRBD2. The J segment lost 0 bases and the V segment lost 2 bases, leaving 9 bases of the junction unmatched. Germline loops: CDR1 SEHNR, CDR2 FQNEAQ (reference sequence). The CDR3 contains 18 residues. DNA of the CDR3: TGTGCCAGCAGCTTACCTCTTGGCAGCGGGGGCTCCTACAATGAGCAGTTCTTC. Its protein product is CASSLPLGSGGSYNEQFF.

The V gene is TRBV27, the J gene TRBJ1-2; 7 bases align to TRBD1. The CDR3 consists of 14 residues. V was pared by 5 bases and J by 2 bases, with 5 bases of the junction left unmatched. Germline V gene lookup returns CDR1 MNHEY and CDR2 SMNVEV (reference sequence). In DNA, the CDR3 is TGTGCCAGCAGTCCCGGGACAGTGAACTATGGCTACACCTTC. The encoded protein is CASSPGTVNYGYTF.

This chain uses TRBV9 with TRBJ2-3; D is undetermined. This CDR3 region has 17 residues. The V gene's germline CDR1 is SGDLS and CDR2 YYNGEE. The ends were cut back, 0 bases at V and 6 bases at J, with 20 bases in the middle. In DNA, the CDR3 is TGTGCCAGCAGCGTAGCGGTGGCGGCTAAATTTGAGGATACGCAGTATTTT. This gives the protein CASSVAVAAKFEDTQYF.

The CDR3 here is CAIRPGTGRDYEQYF. For the CDR3, the DNA is TGTGCCATCAGACCGGGGACAGGGAGGGATTACGAGCAGTACTTC. The chain links TRBV10-3 to TRBJ2-7, with 9 nucleotides matching TRBD1. Germline lookup yields CDR1 ENHRY and CDR2 SYGVKD. Trimming took 6 bases from V and 4 from J; bases not matched to a gene: 10. CDR3 length: 15 amino acids.

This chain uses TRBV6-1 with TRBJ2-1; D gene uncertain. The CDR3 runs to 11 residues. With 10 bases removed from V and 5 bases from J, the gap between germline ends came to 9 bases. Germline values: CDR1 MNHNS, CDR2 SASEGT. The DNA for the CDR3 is TGTGCCACCCTTTATAACAATGAGCAGTTCTTC. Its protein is CATLYNNEQFF.

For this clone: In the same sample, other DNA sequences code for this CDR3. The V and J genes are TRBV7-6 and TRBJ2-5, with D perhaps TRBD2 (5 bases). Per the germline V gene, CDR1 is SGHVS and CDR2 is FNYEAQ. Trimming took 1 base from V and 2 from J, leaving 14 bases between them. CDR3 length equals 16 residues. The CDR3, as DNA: TGTGCCAGCAGCTTAGGTCCGGGGATTAAACAAGAGACCCAGTACTTC. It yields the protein CASSLGPGIKQETQYF.

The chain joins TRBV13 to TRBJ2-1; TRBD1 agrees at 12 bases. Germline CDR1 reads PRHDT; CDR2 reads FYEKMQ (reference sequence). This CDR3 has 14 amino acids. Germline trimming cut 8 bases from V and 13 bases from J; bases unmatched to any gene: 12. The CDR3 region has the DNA TGTGCCAGCCGACCGGGACAGGGGGCCCCGCATCAGTTCTTC. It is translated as CASRPGQGAPHQFF.

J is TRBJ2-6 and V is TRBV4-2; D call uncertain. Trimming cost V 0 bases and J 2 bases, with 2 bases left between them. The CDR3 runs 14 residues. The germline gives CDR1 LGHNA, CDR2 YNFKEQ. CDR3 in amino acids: CASSQDAGANVLTF. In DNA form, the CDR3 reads TGTGCCAGCAGCCAAGATGCTGGGGCCAACGTCCTGACTTTC.

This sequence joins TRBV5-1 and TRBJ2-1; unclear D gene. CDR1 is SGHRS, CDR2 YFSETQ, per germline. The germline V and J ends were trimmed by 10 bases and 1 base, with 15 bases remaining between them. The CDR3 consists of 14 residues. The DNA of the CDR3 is TGCGCCGGACCTACCCTTGGGTCCTACAATGAGCAGTTCTTC. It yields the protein CAGPTLGSYNEQFF.

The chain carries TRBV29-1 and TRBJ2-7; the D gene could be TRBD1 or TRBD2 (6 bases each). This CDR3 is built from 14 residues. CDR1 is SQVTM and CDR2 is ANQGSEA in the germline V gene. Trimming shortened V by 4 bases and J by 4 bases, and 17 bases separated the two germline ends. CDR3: CSVGWGASGYEQYF. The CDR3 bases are TGCAGCGTTGGATGGGGGGCGAGTGGGTACGAGCAGTACTTC.